Following are 29 T cell receptor beta chains from one sample sequenced in a study of human T cells and chemical hapten exposure. In TCRdb, the RACE reads were re-called with MiXCR into one record per CDR3 protein. The repertoire includes roughly 200,000 distinct CDR3 sequences, 20% to 25% of them detected once, and about 6.7% sits in the top ten. Time point given: patch test 1, 2 weeks after DPC sensitization. The treatment: therapeutic diphenylcyclopropenone sensitization with weekly scalp DPC. The specimen comprised whole blood, sampled in connection with sensitization to the hapten diphenylcyclopropenone (DPC). The receptors here all came from a woman in her fifties or sixties with alopecia areata. Some clones in this sample may be carry-over from other donors' samples.

This clonotype came up a few times. The chain links TRBV11-3 to TRBJ2-3; a possible D gene is TRBD1 (6 bases). The CDR3 length is 14 residues. Germline CDR1 and CDR2: SGHNT and YENEEA. Trimming stripped 4 bases from V and 0 bases from J, with 8 bases between. Here the CDR3 reads CASSSGQSTDTQYF. The CDR3 DNA sequence: TGTGCCAGCAGCTCTGGACAGAGCACAGATACGCAGTATTTT.

This clonotype was recorded many times. The rearrangement uses TRBV5-1 and TRBJ1-2; 9 nucleotides agree with TRBD1. CDR3 length equals 15 residues. Germline CDR1 SGHRS, CDR2 YFSETQ. V shed 4 bases, J shed 0 bases, and the junction held 4 bases outside the gene matches. CDR3 bases: TGCGCCAGCAGCATCGGGACAGGGTCTAACTATGGCTACACCTTC. It codes for CASSIGTGSNYGYTF.

This clonotype was counted a few times. The rearrangement links TRBV28 to TRBJ2-7; unclear D gene. Per germline, CDR1 MDHEN and CDR2 SYDVKM. The CDR3 loop spans 12 amino acids. Trimming took off 3 bases at V and 3 bases at J, with 6 bases between the two ends. The CDR3 DNA sequence: TGTGCCAGCAGTTTCCAGTTCTACGAGCAGTACTTC. As protein: CASSFQFYEQYF.

The V and J genes are TRBV2 and TRBJ2-7, with 7 bases that match TRBD1. CDR3 size: 14 residues. Germline values: CDR1 SNHLY, CDR2 FYNNEI. Losses at the gene ends were 2 bases for V and 3 bases for J; bases not matched to a gene: 4. CDR3 bases: TGTGCCAGCAGTGAATTCCGGGACAGCTACGAGCAGTACTTC. Amino acids: CASSEFRDSYEQYF.

V is TRBV24-1 and J is TRBJ2-2; D is tentatively TRBD1 or TRBD2 (5 bases each). Germline CDR1 is KGHDR and CDR2 is SFDVKD. V was trimmed by 1 base and J by 1 base, leaving 12 bases between them. CDR3 length: 17 residues. CDR3 bases: TGTGCCACCAGTGATTTACCCGGGACGGAGAACACCGGGGAGCTGTTTTTT. It encodes CATSDLPGTENTGELFF.

The chain links TRBV28 to TRBJ2-7, with D uncertain. The V gene lost 3 bases and the J gene lost 3 bases, with 18 bases spanning the gap. This CDR3 has 16 residues. CDR1 MDHEN and CDR2 SYDVKM come from the germline V gene. CDR3 residues: CASSLGFGGANYEQYF. The CDR3 DNA sequence: TGTGCCAGCAGTTTGGGTTTCGGCGGCGCAAACTACGAGCAGTACTTC.

This clonotype was detected a few times. In DNA form, the CDR3 reads TGTGCCAGCAGCCAAGACGACAAGAGCACAGATACGCAGTATTTT. Encoded protein: CASSQDDKSTDTQYF. The chain is built from TRBV4-2 and TRBJ2-3, with no clear D. The CDR3 is 15 residues long. Germline lookup yields CDR1 LGHNA and CDR2 YNFKEQ. The V end was cut by 0 bases, the J end by 0 bases, with 7 bases between.

J is TRBJ2-2 and V is TRBV27, with TRBD1 identical over 8 bases. The CDR3 covers 15 residues. V shed 7 bases and J 0 bases; nucleotides not matched to a gene: 4. Per germline, CDR1 MNHEY and CDR2 SMNVEV (reference sequence). CDR3 sequence reads: CASMDRDSNTGELFF. The CDR3 bases are TGTGCCAGCATGGACAGGGATTCGAACACCGGGGAGCTGTTTTTT.

V gene TRBV29-1 combines with J gene TRBJ1-1, with TRBD1 as a possible D gene (6 bases). The germline V and J ends were trimmed by 3 bases and 3 bases, with 11 bases remaining between them. This CDR3 region has 13 residues. Germline-derived CDR1 and CDR2 are SQVTM and ANQGSEA. The CDR3 sequence is CSVDLQGHTEAFF. CDR3 sequence (DNA): TGCAGCGTTGACTTACAGGGCCACACTGAAGCTTTCTTT.

V and J are TRBV20-1 and TRBJ2-5; the match to TRBD2 covers 10 bases. This CDR3 comprises 15 residues. CDR1 is DFQATT and CDR2 is SNEGSKA in the germline V gene (reference sequence). J lost 4 bases, V lost 4 bases, and 9 bases had no gene match. CDR3 in amino acids: CSATGTSEHIETQYF. The CDR3 DNA reads as TGCAGTGCTACCGGGACTAGCGAACACATAGAGACCCAGTACTTC.

In this sample, this clonotype turned up a few times. The chain carries TRBV9 and TRBJ2-2; the D gene is possibly TRBD2 (5 bases). The ends were cut back, 2 bases at V and 0 bases at J, with 8 bases in the middle. Germline V gene data show CDR1 as SGDLS and CDR2 as YYNGEE. The CDR3 runs 15 residues. The CDR3, as DNA: TGTGCCAGCAGCGTTTCGGACTCGAACACCGGGGAGCTGTTTTTT. Encoded protein: CASSVSDSNTGELFF.

The sample holds many counts of this clonotype. The chain is built from TRBV9 and TRBJ1-1; D gene ambiguous. The length of the CDR3 is 13 residues. Deletions cut 0 bases from V and 0 bases from J, with 3 bases between. Germline V gene sequence: CDR1 SGDLS, CDR2 YYNGEE. DNA for the CDR3: TGTGCCAGCAGCGTAGCGATGAACACTGAAGCTTTCTTT. It is translated as CASSVAMNTEAFF.

The chain is built from TRBV7-6 and TRBJ1-1; tentatively, D is TRBD1 (5 bases). The CDR3 contains 17 residues. Trimming cost V 1 base and J 1 base, with 16 bases left between them. Germline V gene data show CDR1 as SGHVS and CDR2 as FNYEAQ. The CDR3 loop is CASSLEPGTQRNTEAFF. CDR3 DNA sequence: TGTGCCAGCAGCTTAGAACCCGGGACCCAACGGAACACTGAAGCTTTCTTT.

The rearrangement uses TRBV2 and TRBJ2-3; D is unresolved. Looked up from germline, CDR1 is SNHLY and CDR2 is FYNNEI. V shed 6 bases and J shed 1 base, with 14 bases lying between them. The CDR3 covers 15 residues. The CDR3 reads CASSSGRGGTDTQYF. In DNA, the CDR3 is TGTGCCAGCAGCTCCGGACGTGGGGGCACAGATACGCAGTATTTT. Combining the CDR3 with reference TRBV2 and TRBJ2-3 gives the whole variable domain EPEVTQTPSHQVTQMGQEVILRCVPISNHLYFYWYRQILGQKVEFLVSFYNNEISEKSEIFDDQFSVERPDGSNFTLKIRSTKLEDSAMYFCASSSGRGGTDTQYFGPGTRLTVL.

This clonotype was seen only a few times. The J gene is TRBJ1-2, the V gene TRBV20-1; weak D call: TRBD1 (6 bases). The V gene's germline CDR1 is DFQATT and CDR2 SNEGSKA (reference sequence). V shed 3 bases and J shed 3 bases, with 14 bases lying between them. The length of the CDR3 is 14 residues. CDR3 bases: TGCAGTGCTAGTTCAGACAGGCAATACTATGGCTACACCTTC. Encoded protein: CSASSDRQYYGYTF.

The rearrangement links TRBV6-5 to TRBJ2-2, with 10 bases identical to TRBD2. The CDR3 totals 18 residues. Looked up from germline, CDR1 is MNHEY and CDR2 is SVGAGI. The trim removed 0 bases at V and 6 bases at J, leaving 10 bases unmatched. CDR3 in amino acids: CASSYSGTSVRGAGELFF. The CDR3 DNA follows: TGTGCCAGCAGTTACTCGGGGACTAGCGTACGAGGGGCCGGGGAGCTGTTTTTT.

V usage is TRBV7-8 and J usage is TRBJ1-1; D not resolved. Trimming cost V 3 bases and J 2 bases, with 7 bases left between them. The CDR3 has 13 amino acids. The germline V gene encodes CDR1 SGHVS and CDR2 FQNEAQ. The CDR3 coding sequence is TGTGCCAGCAGCTTTGGCCTCAACACTGAAGCTTTCTTT. It translates to CASSFGLNTEAFF.

This clonotype occurred a few times. The rearrangement links TRBV7-9 to TRBJ1-2; D may be TRBD1 (5 bases). This CDR3 comprises 11 residues. Germline CDR1 SEHNR, CDR2 FQNEAQ (reference sequence). The ends were cut back, 5 bases at V and 8 bases at J, with 9 bases in the middle. CDR3 in amino acids: CASSRQKGYTF. The CDR3 DNA is TGTGCCAGCAGCCGACAGAAAGGCTACACCTTC.

The table lists this clonotype with many counts. The chain carries TRBV11-1 and TRBJ2-1; D gene unclear. The CDR3 spans 14 residues. V shed 4 bases and J shed 4 bases, with 11 bases lying between them. Germline V CDR1 and CDR2: SGHAT, FQDESV (reference sequence). DNA for the CDR3: TGTGCCAGCAGCTCGCTAAAGGGATACAATGAGCAGTTCTTC. It yields the protein CASSSLKGYNEQFF.

This clonotype turned up a few times. The chain recombines TRBV5-1 with TRBJ1-2; D is perhaps TRBD1 (5 bases). Per the germline V gene, CDR1 is SGHRS and CDR2 is YFSETQ. Trimming removed 0 bases from V and 6 bases from J, with 12 bases in between. CDR3 length equals 14 residues. The CDR3 protein is CASSLDQGLDGYTF. The CDR3 DNA sequence: TGCGCCAGCAGCTTGGACCAGGGACTCGATGGCTACACCTTC.

V and J are TRBV5-1 and TRBJ2-3; 11 bases fit TRBD2. CDR3 length equals 18 residues. CDR1 SGHRS and CDR2 YFSETQ come from the germline V gene. V shed 0 bases and J 3 bases; nucleotides not matched to a gene: 9. CDR3 nucleotides: TGCGCCAGCAGCTTGGGGCTAGCGGGGGGCCTGGGGACAGATACGCAGTATTTT. Encoded protein: CASSLGLAGGLGTDTQYF.

This clonotype has a handful of counts. V and J are TRBV10-3 and TRBJ1-2; D ambiguous. CDR3 length: 14 amino acids. V was cut by 0 bases and J by 4 bases, with 9 bases left in between. Looked up from germline, CDR1 is ENHRY and CDR2 is SYGVKD. CDR3 nucleotide sequence: TGTGCCATCAGTGAGTCGGGAGATCCCTATGGCTACACCTTC. Amino acid sequence: CAISESGDPYGYTF.

In this sample, this clonotype turned up a few times. This sequence joins TRBV12-3 or TRBV12-4 and TRBJ1-1; D uncertain. This CDR3 region has 11 residues. V lost 3 bases and J lost 7, with 6 bases in between. CDR3 residues: CASSFRSEAFF. CDR3 in DNA: TGTGCCAGCAGTTTTCGGAGTGAAGCTTTCTTT.

The chain recombines TRBV15 with TRBJ1-2, with 10 bases lining up with TRBD1. After removal of 0 bases from V and 5 bases from J, the junction contained 6 bases not matched to a gene. Germline V gene data show CDR1 as LNHNV and CDR2 as YYDKDF (reference sequence). CDR3 length equals 16 residues. The CDR3 sequence is CATSRDGTGVNYGYTF. The CDR3 bases are TGTGCCACCAGCAGAGATGGGACAGGGGTCAATTATGGCTACACCTTC.

This clonotype was found a few times. This rearrangement joins TRBV12-3 or TRBV12-4 to TRBJ2-3, with 8 bases fitting TRBD2. The CDR3 is made up of 17 amino acids. Germline trimming cut 7 bases from V and 2 bases from J; bases unmatched to any gene: 14. CDR3 sequence (DNA): TGTGCCAGCACCCTAGGTTTAGCGGGATTTCCCACAGATACGCAGTATTTT. It is translated as CASTLGLAGFPTDTQYF.

The rearrangement uses TRBV29-1 and TRBJ2-1, with D maybe TRBD1 (6 bases). CDR1 and CDR2 (germline): SQVTM, ANQGSEA. V was trimmed by 7 bases and J by 4 bases, leaving 8 bases between them. The CDR3 loop spans 11 amino acids. The CDR3 DNA follows: TGCAGCGCTACAGGGTACAATGAGCAGTTCTTC. This sequence encodes CSATGYNEQFF.

The rearrangement joins TRBV29-1 to TRBJ1-3; TRBD1 might be the D (5 bases). There are 14 residues in the CDR3. In germline, CDR1 is SQVTM, CDR2 ANQGSEA. The V end was cut by 6 bases, the J end by 0 bases, with 12 bases between. CDR3 region: CSVGGRDSGNTIYF. The DNA for the CDR3 is TGCAGCGTGGGGGGACGGGACTCTGGAAACACCATATATTTT.

This clonotype was seen a few times. The chain has TRBV6-1 and TRBJ1-1; 12 bases are a match to TRBD1. CDR1 and CDR2 (germline): MNHNS, SASEGT. The CDR3 consists of 13 residues. Trimming at V came to 6 bases and at J to 10 bases, leaving 6 bases not matched to a gene. This CDR3 reads CASSGTGGAGAFF. CDR3 DNA: TGTGCCAGCAGCGGGACAGGGGGCGCCGGAGCTTTCTTT.

This clonotype was counted between two and nine times. J is TRBJ2-5 and V is TRBV20-1, with TRBD2 identical over 7 bases. Losses at the gene ends were 3 bases for V and 5 bases for J; bases not matched to a gene: 6. The V gene's germline CDR1 is DFQATT and CDR2 SNEGSKA (reference sequence). The CDR3 runs 13 residues. The DNA for the CDR3 is TGCAGTGCTAGGGGGGGGGGAGAGGAGACCCAGTACTTC. Its translation: CSARGGGEETQYF.